The T cell receptor beta chain under discussion was sequenced for a study of blood T cell repertoires in COVID-19. Categorization into cohorts depended on clinical history that participants reported. The protocol was immunoSEQ multiplex PCR, while the TCRdb copy is restricted to in-frame clones and leaves out a portion. Counted here are 350,000 to 450,000 clones, 80% to 95% occurring once; the ten biggest clones make up 0.8% to 0.9%. The CDR3 is 15 amino acids. Germline CDR1 is LNHNV and CDR2 is YYDKDF (reference sequence). After removal of 0 bases from V and 2 bases from J, the junction contained 0 bases not matched to a gene.

The TCR sequence derives from a woman aged 40 to 50 who had been exposed to COVID-19. The sequenced material came from PBMCs or T cells enriched from blood (not recorded which). The chain uses TRBV15 and TRBJ1-3, with TRBD1 matching 8 bases. The CDR3 DNA sequence: TGTGCCACCAGCAGAGACAGGGGGCCTGGAAACACCATATATTTT. Protein sequence: CATSRDRGPGNTIYF.